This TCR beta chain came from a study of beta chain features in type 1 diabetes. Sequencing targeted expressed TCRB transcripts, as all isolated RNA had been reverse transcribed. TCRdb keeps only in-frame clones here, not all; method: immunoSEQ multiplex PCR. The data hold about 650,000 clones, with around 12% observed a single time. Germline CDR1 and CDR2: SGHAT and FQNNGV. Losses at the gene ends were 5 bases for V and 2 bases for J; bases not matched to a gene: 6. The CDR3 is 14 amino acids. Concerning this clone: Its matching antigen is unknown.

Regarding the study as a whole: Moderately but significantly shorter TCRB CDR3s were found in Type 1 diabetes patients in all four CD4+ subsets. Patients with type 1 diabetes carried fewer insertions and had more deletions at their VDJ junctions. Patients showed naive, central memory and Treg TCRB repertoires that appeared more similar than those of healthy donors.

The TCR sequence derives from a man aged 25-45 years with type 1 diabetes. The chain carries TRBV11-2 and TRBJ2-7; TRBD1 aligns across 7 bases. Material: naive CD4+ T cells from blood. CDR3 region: CASSRDSPTYEQYF. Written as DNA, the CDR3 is TGTGCCAGCAGCCGGGACAGTCCGACCTACGAGCAGTACTTC.